The 17 T cell receptor beta chains below were found in one sample sequenced in a study of T-cell memory formation after mild COVID-19. One entry per CDR3 protein results from TCRdb running MiXCR on the 5' RACE reads. The profile shows nearly 350,000 distinct CDR3 sequences, over 10% of them singletons. The specimen sequenced was PBMCs or a T cell subset sorted from them (not recorded which). These receptors originate from a man between 18 and 35 years old who had mild COVID-19 (a few samples of this study predate the infection). Cell type and time point are not known.

The gene calls are TRBV20-1 and TRBJ2-3, with a tentative D call TRBD2 (5 bases). The CDR3 totals 19 residues. Germline CDR1 DFQATT, CDR2 SNEGSKA (reference sequence). V was pared by 0 bases and J by 4 bases, with 26 bases between. In nucleotides, the CDR3 is TGCAGTGCTAGAGACCCCGAGGGCCGGCCAGTTAAGTGGTCAGATACGCAGTATTTT. This gives the protein CSARDPEGRPVKWSDTQYF.

V and J are TRBV11-2 and TRBJ2-5, with a weak D call TRBD2 (6 bases). Germline loops: CDR1 SGHAT, CDR2 FQNNGV. Between the trimmed V and J ends, which lost 8 bases and 5 bases, there was a span of 18 bases. CDR3 length: 14 residues. The CDR3 sequence: CASRAGSHSETQYF. For the CDR3, the DNA is TGTGCCAGCCGCGCGGGAAGTCACTCGGAGACCCAGTACTTC.

This clonotype was picked up a small number of times. The chain uses TRBV12-3 or TRBV12-4 and TRBJ2-1; D is unclear. This CDR3 is built from 13 residues. V was shortened by 3 bases and J by 1 base, with 4 bases between the two germline ends. The CDR3 spells CASSFLSYNEQFF. Written as DNA, the CDR3 is TGTGCCAGCAGTTTTTTGTCCTACAATGAGCAGTTCTTC.

The rearrangement joins TRBV25-1 to TRBJ1-6; D not resolved. Germline values: CDR1 MGHDK, CDR2 SYGVNS. Trimming removed 1 base from V and 10 bases from J, with 8 bases in between. This CDR3 spans 13 amino acids. CDR3 sequence (DNA): TGTGCCAGCAGTGAATCCAAGACATCACCCCTCCACTTT. Its translation: CASSESKTSPLHF. The full variable domain, with the rest looked up from reference TRBV25-1 and TRBJ1-6, is EADIYQTPRYLVIGTGKKITLECSQTMGHDKMYWYQQDPGMELHLIHYSYGVNSTEKGDLSSESTVSRIRTEHFPLTLESARPSHTSQYLCASSESKTSPLHFGNGTRLTVT.

The table lists this clonotype with a few counts. The chain combines TRBV7-3 with TRBJ1-2, with D perhaps TRBD1 (5 bases). CDR1 SGHTA and CDR2 FQGTGA come from the germline V gene. There are 13 residues in the CDR3. The germline V and J ends were trimmed by 4 bases and 8 bases, with 14 bases remaining between them. As DNA, the CDR3 is TGTGCCAGCAGCTCGGGACCAGCAAGGGGCTACACCTTC. Its protein is CASSSGPARGYTF. Variable domain in full (rest from reference TRBV7-3 and TRBJ1-2): GAGVSQTPSNKVTEKGKYVELRCDPISGHTALYWYRQSLGQGPEFLIYFQGTGAADDSGLPNDRFFAVRPEGSVSTLKIQRTERGDSAVYLCASSSGPARGYTFGSGTRLTVV.

This clonotype was seen ten or more times. The chain joins TRBV4-3 to TRBJ2-3; 7 nucleotides match TRBD1. The junction had 12 bases not matched to a gene; V was cut back by 2 bases and J by 4 bases. Germline CDR1 LGHNA, CDR2 YSLEER. This CDR3 is 17 amino acids long. This CDR3 is CASSQSHLGGLADTQYF. In nucleotides, the CDR3 is TGCGCCAGCAGCCAAAGCCACCTAGGGGGCTTGGCAGATACGCAGTATTTT.

The sample holds a few counts of this clonotype. V usage is TRBV6-6 and J usage is TRBJ1-6, with D possibly matching TRBD1 (6 bases). The CDR3 consists of 15 residues. V gave up 0 bases and J gave up 8 bases, with 11 bases separating them. Germline V gives CDR1 MNHNY, CDR2 SVGAGI (reference sequence). The CDR3 bases are TGTGCCAGCAGTTACTCGCGGGGGCAGGATTCACCCCTCCACTTT. It is translated as CASSYSRGQDSPLHF.

The chain couples TRBV27 to TRBJ2-7; D unresolved. Per the germline V gene, CDR1 is MNHEY and CDR2 is SMNVEV (reference sequence). Trimming pared 8 bases from V and 2 bases from J, leaving 13 bases between. The CDR3 covers 13 residues. This chain's CDR3 is CASGPGTTYEQYV. The CDR3 DNA reads as TGTGCCAGCGGACCAGGAACCACCTACGAGCAGTACGTC.

J is TRBJ2-3 and V is TRBV12-3 or TRBV12-4; 8 bases map to TRBD2. V shed 6 bases and J 4 bases; nucleotides not matched to a gene: 9. The CDR3 is 15 amino acids. The CDR3 reads CASSQETGGPDTQYF. DNA of the CDR3: TGTGCCAGCAGCCAGGAAACGGGGGGGCCAGATACGCAGTATTTT.

The chain links TRBV27 to TRBJ1-1; 8 positions agree with TRBD1. This CDR3 is built from 16 residues. Per germline, CDR1 MNHEY and CDR2 SMNVEV (reference sequence). V dropped 3 bases and J dropped 0; count of bases not matched to a gene: 6. For the CDR3, the DNA is TGTGCCAGCAGTTTTATCCGGGACAGGTTGAACACTGAAGCTTTCTTT. As protein: CASSFIRDRLNTEAFF.

V gene TRBV9 combines with J gene TRBJ1-5; D not resolved. The CDR3 consists of 13 residues. Germline CDR1 reads SGDLS; CDR2 reads YYNGEE. The V and J ends lost 3 bases and 7 bases respectively, with 11 bases between them. The CDR3 region has the DNA TGTGCCAGCAGCGGTTGGGAGGGACAGCCCCAGCATTTT. Translated, it gives CASSGWEGQPQHF.

This clonotype has only a few counts. The gene calls are TRBV5-1 and TRBJ2-3; 11 bases align to TRBD2. CDR1 and CDR2 (germline): SGHRS, YFSETQ. V was pared by 4 bases and J by 4 bases, with 11 bases of the junction left unmatched. The CDR3 is 17 residues long. The CDR3 region has the DNA TGCGCCAGCAGCAAATACCTTAGCGGGGGGGCCGCAGATACGCAGTATTTT. Translating gives CASSKYLSGGAADTQYF. The full variable domain, in which reference TRBV5-1 and TRBJ2-3 provide the parts outside the CDR3, is KAGVTQTPRYLIKTRGQQVTLSCSPISGHRSVSWYQQTPGQGLQFLFEYFSETQRNKGNFPGRFSGRQFSNSRSEMNVSTLELGDSALYLCASSKYLSGGAADTQYFGPGTRLTVL.

This clonotype was seen more than once but under ten times. V is TRBV7-2 and J is TRBJ2-3; 9 bases align to TRBD2. Trimming at V came to 5 bases and at J to 6 bases, leaving 18 bases not matched to a gene. Germline V CDR1 and CDR2: SGHTA, FQGNSA. This CDR3 region has 18 residues. The CDR3 bases are TGTGCCAGCAGCCCCCGCTGGGGCGGCGGGGGGGCCAGGGATACGCAGTATTTT. It is translated as CASSPRWGGGGARDTQYF.

This clonotype was counted only a few times. J is TRBJ2-2 and V is TRBV19; no reliable D call. The CDR3 extends over 14 amino acids. V was trimmed by 11 bases and J by 4 bases, leaving 17 bases between them. CDR1 and CDR2 from the germline V gene are LNHDA and SQIVND (reference sequence). The CDR3 here is CAGSTSWGTGELFF. The CDR3 DNA reads as TGTGCCGGCTCGACCTCTTGGGGCACCGGGGAGCTGTTTTTT.

This clonotype appeared many times. This rearrangement joins TRBV28 to TRBJ2-1, with TRBD2 identical over 10 bases. V lost 6 bases to trimming and J lost 4 bases; unmatched junction nucleotides: 21. Germline lookup yields CDR1 MDHEN and CDR2 SYDVKM. The CDR3 loop spans 20 amino acids. CDR3 nucleotide sequence: TGTGCCAGCAGCAAAAACCTGGTAGCGGGGGGACTTTATTTATACAATGAGCAGTTCTTC. It yields the protein CASSKNLVAGGLYLYNEQFF.

The chain recombines TRBV6-2 or TRBV6-3 with TRBJ2-7, with 8 bases identical to TRBD1. V dropped 10 bases and J dropped 5; count of bases not matched to a gene: 4. CDR1 and CDR2 from the germline V gene are MNHEY and SVGEGT. This CDR3 spans 11 amino acids. CDR3 coding DNA: TGTGCCACCCTCAGGGGGCACGAGCAGTACTTC. It codes for CATLRGHEQYF.

The chain links TRBV29-1 to TRBJ2-7, with a weak D call TRBD2 (5 bases). Germline V gives CDR1 SQVTM, CDR2 ANQGSEA. The CDR3 covers 17 residues. The germline V and J ends were trimmed by 0 bases and 2 bases, with 20 bases remaining between them. Here the CDR3 DNA reads TGCAGCGTTGAAGATTTGGTCCTCACCGGGGTGGCCTACGAGCAGTACTTC. Residues: CSVEDLVLTGVAYEQYF.